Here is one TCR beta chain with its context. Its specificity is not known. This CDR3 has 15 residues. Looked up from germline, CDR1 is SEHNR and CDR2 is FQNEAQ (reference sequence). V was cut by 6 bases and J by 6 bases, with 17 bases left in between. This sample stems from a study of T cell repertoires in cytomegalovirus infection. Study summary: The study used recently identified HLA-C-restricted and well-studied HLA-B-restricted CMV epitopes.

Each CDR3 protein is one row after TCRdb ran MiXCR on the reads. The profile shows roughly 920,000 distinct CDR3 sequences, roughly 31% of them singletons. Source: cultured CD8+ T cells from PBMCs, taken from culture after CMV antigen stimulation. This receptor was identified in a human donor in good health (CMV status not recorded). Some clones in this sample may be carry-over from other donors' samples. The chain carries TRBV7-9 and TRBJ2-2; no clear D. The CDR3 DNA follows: TGTGCCAGCAGTAACCTAAAAGGACCTGCCGGGGAGCTGTTTTTT. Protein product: CASSNLKGPAGELFF.